This TCR beta chain derives from a study of cytomegalovirus exposure and HLA in healthy donors. Study-wide points: Some V segments could not be told apart, so they were left out, TRBV6-2 and TRBV6-3 among them. TCR beta V segments were, for the most part, productive about 87% or about 30% of the time in an earlier analysis.

60 Vbeta and 13 Jbeta primers were used in PCR. Repertoires were generated with immunoSEQ multiplex PCR, while TCRdb's copy carries only in-frame clones and drops some. The repertoire holds nearly 110,000 clones, with roughly four fifths as singletons. This clone was detected a few times. Antigen: not known. The CDR3 loop spans 13 amino acids. V was clipped by 7 bases and J by 6 bases, with 15 bases between them. Germline V gene lookup returns CDR1 MNHNS and CDR2 SASEGT. Sequencing used PBMCs. This clonotype was sampled from a man aged 50 to 60 in good health and CMV-seronegative. The chain uses TRBV6-1 and TRBJ1-1; D uncertain. The CDR3 loop is CASKLSGVSEAFF. CDR3 nucleotide sequence: TGTGCCAGCAAGCTGTCCGGGGTTTCTGAAGCTTTCTTT.